This TCR beta chain originates from a study of blood T cell repertoires in COVID-19. Study information: The analysed material was cDNA or gDNA that came from T cells, B-cell-depleted T cells, or PBMCs.

Trimming removed 0 bases from V and 10 bases from J; junction bases left unmatched: 6. Germline-derived CDR1 and CDR2 are SGHNT and YYREEE (reference sequence). The CDR3 extends over 15 amino acids. In the authors' workflow: Scientists estimated how many nucleated cells there were by amplifying reference gene primers. The table came from immunoSEQ multiplex PCR; TCRdb's copy has only in-frame clones and leaves some out. The V and J calls and clone size were taken over from that table, and D and trimming were inferred from the DNA. The sample yields almost 200,000 clones, 85% to 90% seen once. The genes are TRBV5-4 and TRBJ2-1; TRBD2 matches 11 bases. This clonotype originated in a woman aged 65 to 85 with acute or convalescent COVID-19. The material sequenced was peripheral blood. The DNA of the CDR3 is TGTGCCAGCAGCTTGGGTGGACTAGCGGGTTCGGAGCAGTTCTTC. Translation: CASSLGGLAGSEQFF. Complete variable domain (other parts from reference TRBV5-4 and TRBJ2-1): ETGVTQSPTHLIKTRGQQVTLRCSSQSGHNTVSWYQQALGQGPQFIFQYYREEENGRGNFPPRFSGLQFPNYSSELNVNALELDDSALYLCASSLGGLAGSEQFFGPGTRLTVL.